The rows below give T cell receptor beta chains drawn from one sample of a study of blood T cell repertoires in COVID-19. TCRdb's table, derived via immunoSEQ multiplex PCR, lists solely in-frame clones and lacks some. The sample has about 46,000 clones, 75% to 90% seen once; the top ten hold more than 15%. Material: peripheral blood. Receptors originate from a human donor in a cohort sampled during active COVID-19. The donor label of this sample is uncertain. The CDR3 runs from the conserved cysteine through the conserved F or W. A D gene is named only where the DNA matches it firmly. Not every row has a clone size; where given, it reads once, few, many or a size class.

v_gene: TRBV5-4
abundance: medium-sized
j_gene: TRBJ2-5
d_gene: TRBD1
CDR3nt: TGTGCCGGTAACGAACAGGGGGGCCCGATGGAGACCCAGTACTTC
CDR3aa: CAGNEQGGPMETQYF

v_gene: TRBV6-5
abundance: NA
j_gene: TRBJ2-3
d_gene: NA
CDR3nt: TGTGCCAGCCAGCCTGGGGGCCCCCCCACAGATACGCAGTATTTT
CDR3aa: CASQPGGPPTDTQYF

v_gene: TRBV19
abundance: NA
j_gene: TRBJ1-5
d_gene: NA
CDR3nt: TGTGCCAGTAGTACTCACAGTGGACAGCCCCAGCATTTT
CDR3aa: CASSTHSGQPQHF

v_gene: TRBV11-1
abundance: NA
j_gene: TRBJ1-6
d_gene: TRBD1
CDR3nt: TGTGCCAGCAGCACTCCTCGACAGGGGATGGCCTCACCCCTCCACTTT
CDR3aa: CASSTPRQGMASPLHF

v_gene: TRBV7-2
abundance: once
j_gene: TRBJ2-7
d_gene: NA
CDR3nt: TGTGCCAGCAGCCCGGCACCGACCACTACCGAGCAGTACTTC
CDR3aa: CASSPAPTTTEQYF

v_gene: TRBV4-1
abundance: NA
j_gene: TRBJ2-5
d_gene: TRBD1
CDR3nt: TGCGCCAGCAGCCAAACGACAGGGGGGAACCAAGAGACCCAGTACTTC
CDR3aa: CASSQTTGGNQETQYF

v_gene: TRBV6-5
abundance: NA
j_gene: TRBJ2-4
d_gene: TRBD1
CDR3nt: TGTGCCAGCAGTTCTCGGACAGGGATAGGTAACATTCAGTACTTC
CDR3aa: CASSSRTGIGNIQYF

v_gene: TRBV13
abundance: NA
j_gene: TRBJ2-7
d_gene: TRBD1
CDR3nt: TGTGCCAGCAGCCAACAGGGGTTCTCCTACGAGCAGTACTTC
CDR3aa: CASSQQGFSYEQYF

v_gene: TRBV3-1/TRBV3-2
abundance: NA
j_gene: TRBJ1-6
d_gene: NA
CDR3nt: TGTGCCAGCAGCCAAGCCCCGAATTCACCCCTCCACTTT
CDR3aa: CASSQAPNSPLHF

v_gene: TRBV27
abundance: NA
j_gene: TRBJ1-2
d_gene: TRBD1
CDR3nt: TGTGCCAGCAGTTATAGACAGGGGGAGAACTATGGCTACACCTTT
CDR3aa: CASSYRQGENYGYTF

v_gene: TRBV3-1/TRBV3-2
abundance: NA
j_gene: TRBJ2-5
d_gene: NA
CDR3nt: TGTGCCAGCAGCCCCCTGGGCACCCAAGAGACCCAGTACTTC
CDR3aa: CASSPLGTQETQYF

v_gene: TRBV7-2
abundance: NA
j_gene: TRBJ2-1
d_gene: TRBD1
CDR3nt: TGTGCCAGCAGGGCCCAGGGGGCCTCTCTTAGGCATGAGCAGTTCTTC
CDR3aa: CASRAQGASLRHEQFF

v_gene: TRBV23-1
abundance: NA
j_gene: TRBJ1-3
d_gene: TRBD1
CDR3nt: TGCGCCAGCGGCAAGCAGGGGGTTGGAAACACCATATATTTT
CDR3aa: CASGKQGVGNTIYF

v_gene: TRBV9
abundance: NA
j_gene: TRBJ1-2
d_gene: TRBD1
CDR3nt: TGTGCCAGCAGCGCCCCAGGGGGCGAGAGCTATGGCTACACCTTC
CDR3aa: CASSAPGGESYGYTF

v_gene: TRBV3-1/TRBV3-2
abundance: once
j_gene: TRBJ2-2
d_gene: TRBD1
CDR3nt: TGTGCCAGCAGCCAAGGGACAGGGTCCGGGGAGCTGTTTTTT
CDR3aa: CASSQGTGSGELFF

v_gene: TRBV6-5
abundance: NA
j_gene: TRBJ2-3
d_gene: NA
CDR3nt: TGTGCCAGCAGTTACTCCCCGGCCGGGGTAGATACGCAGTATTTT
CDR3aa: CASSYSPAGVDTQYF

v_gene: TRBV12-3/TRBV12-4
abundance: few
j_gene: TRBJ1-2
d_gene: NA
CDR3nt: TGTGCCAGCAGTCTCGACAGCTATGGCTACACCTTC
CDR3aa: CASSLDSYGYTF

v_gene: TRBV11-2
abundance: NA
j_gene: TRBJ1-2
d_gene: NA
CDR3nt: TGTGCCAGCAGCTTAGTGGAGTACTATGGCTACACCTTC
CDR3aa: CASSLVEYYGYTF

v_gene: TRBV7-8
abundance: NA
j_gene: TRBJ2-1
d_gene: NA
CDR3nt: TGTGCCAGCAGCCCCTCCCCAGGCCTGGATGAGCAGTTCTTC
CDR3aa: CASSPSPGLDEQFF

v_gene: TRBV4-1
abundance: NA
j_gene: TRBJ1-2
d_gene: NA
CDR3nt: TGCGCCAGCAGCCAAGATTCGACACGAAACTATGGCTACACCTTC
CDR3aa: CASSQDSTRNYGYTF

v_gene: TRBV6-2/TRBV6-3
abundance: few
j_gene: TRBJ1-2
d_gene: TRBD1
CDR3nt: TGTGCCAGCAGTTCCGGGACAGGGTTTGGCTACACCTTC
CDR3aa: CASSSGTGFGYTF

v_gene: TRBV7-2
abundance: NA
j_gene: TRBJ1-2
d_gene: TRBD1
CDR3nt: TGTGCCAGCAGCTTAGAAAGGGGGCCTTATGGCTACACCTTC
CDR3aa: CASSLERGPYGYTF

v_gene: TRBV5-5
abundance: once
j_gene: TRBJ1-1
d_gene: NA
CDR3nt: TGTGCCAGCAGCTTGGGTGAGGGATCCACTGAAGCTTTCTTT
CDR3aa: CASSLGEGSTEAFF

v_gene: TRBV4-3
abundance: few
j_gene: TRBJ2-2
d_gene: TRBD2
CDR3nt: TGCGCCAGCAGCCAAGATACTAGCGGTGCCGGGGAGCTGTTTTTT
CDR3aa: CASSQDTSGAGELFF

v_gene: TRBV6-5
abundance: NA
j_gene: TRBJ1-2
d_gene: TRBD1
CDR3nt: TGTGCCAGCAGTCAAAGGGGACAGAATGGCTACACCTTC
CDR3aa: CASSQRGQNGYTF

v_gene: TRBV2
abundance: NA
j_gene: TRBJ2-7
d_gene: TRBD1
CDR3nt: TGTGCCGGATCGGGACAGGGGACCGGCGAGCAGTACTTC
CDR3aa: CAGSGQGTGEQYF

v_gene: TRBV27
abundance: NA
j_gene: TRBJ2-5
d_gene: NA
CDR3nt: TGTGCCAGCAGTCCCTCGGGTTCTGGGACATGGCGGGAGACCCAGTACTTC
CDR3aa: CASSPSGSGTWRETQYF

v_gene: TRBV7-2
abundance: NA
j_gene: TRBJ1-2
d_gene: NA
CDR3nt: TGTGCCAGCAGCTTCGAATACAGGAGTGACTACACCTTC
CDR3aa: CASSFEYRSDYTF